These T cell receptor beta chains were read from a single sample in a study of shared clonotypes between healthy human individuals. Using immunoSEQ multiplex PCR, the repertoire was profiled, and TCRdb retains in-frame clones only, with some absent. The profile shows about 110,000 clones, 68% of them singletons. The sample comprised memory CD8+ T cells sorted from blood. The receptors were gathered from a woman in her twenties or thirties in good health. CDR3s include the opening cysteine and the closing phenylalanine or tryptophan. D genes are given only for firm matches. Rows may omit the clone size; those that give it use once, few, many or a size class.

len,j_gene,v_gene,d_gene,abundance,CDR3nt,CDR3aa
13,TRBJ2-7,TRBV29-1,-,-,TGCAGCGGGACCAGACAGGCGGGCGGCGAGCAGTACTTC,CSGTRQAGGEQYF
15,TRBJ2-5,TRBV7-8,TRBD2,few,TGTGCCAGCACCCCCGGACTAGCCCACGTAGAGACCCAGTACTTC,CASTPGLAHVETQYF
12,TRBJ1-2,TRBV28,-,-,TGTGCCAGCAGTTTAGGGGGCTATGGCTACACCTTC,CASSLGGYGYTF
13,TRBJ1-1,TRBV30,-,few,TGTGCCTGGAGTGTAATAGGGAACACTGAAGCTTTCTTT,CAWSVIGNTEAFF
16,TRBJ1-2,TRBV7-2,-,once,TGTGCCAGCAGCCCACCCTTGTCCCTCTCTAACTATGGCTACACCTTC,CASSPPLSLSNYGYTF
14,TRBJ2-7,TRBV7-9,-,-,TGTGCCAGCAAAAGGACAGCTACCGCTGGCGAGCAGTACTTC,CASKRTATAGEQYF
14,TRBJ2-7,TRBV29-1,TRBD2,-,TGCAGCGCCGGACTAGCGGGAGCTTACTCCGAGCAGTACTTC,CSAGLAGAYSEQYF
15,TRBJ2-7,TRBV19,-,-,TGTGCCAGTAGTATATTTGGCAGCCTCTCCTACGAGCAGTACTTC,CASSIFGSLSYEQYF
17,TRBJ2-1,TRBV10-3,TRBD2,-,TGTGCCATCAGTGAACTAGCGGGAGTATTTATCTACAATGAGCAGTTCTTC,CAISELAGVFIYNEQFF
15,TRBJ2-2,TRBV7-9,TRBD1,-,TGTGCCAGCAGCCAGGGACAGGGAGACACCGGGGAGCTGTTTTTT,CASSQGQGDTGELFF
11,TRBJ2-7,TRBV7-6,-,-,TGTGCCAGCAGCCTAGAGTACGAGCAGTACTTC,CASSLEYEQYF
15,TRBJ2-3,TRBV19,TRBD2,once,TGTGCCAGTAGATTGGGCGGGAGTTCGACAGATACGCAGTATTTT,CASRLGGSSTDTQYF
14,TRBJ2-7,TRBV27,TRBD2,-,TGTGCCAGCAGTTTGGGAGCGGGAACCTACGAGCAGTACTTC,CASSLGAGTYEQYF
13,TRBJ1-1,TRBV9,-,-,TGTGCCAGCAGCACGACAGGTAACACTGAAGCTTTCTTT,CASSTTGNTEAFF
14,TRBJ1-2,TRBV7-2,-,-,TGTGCCAGCAGCTTATATATTACCGGCCGGGGGCTAACCTTC,CASSLYITGRGLTF
13,TRBJ1-2,TRBV6-6,-,once,TGTGCCATCAGTGGGGATTCTAACTATGGCTACACCTTC,CAISGDSNYGYTF
19,TRBJ2-7,TRBV5-6,TRBD2,-,TGTGCCAGCAGCCAGACCTGGAGACTAGCGGGAGAAATTAAGCTTAGGCAGTACTTC,CASSQTWRLAGEIKLRQYF
13,TRBJ1-1,TRBV6-6,-,few,TGTGCCAGCAGTTGGGGACAGAACACTGAAGCTTTCTTT,CASSWGQNTEAFF
14,TRBJ1-1,TRBV5-1,TRBD1,-,TGCGCCAGCAGCTCGGGACAGATGAACACTGAAGCTTTCTTT,CASSSGQMNTEAFF
19,TRBJ1-1,TRBV5-6,TRBD1,-,TGTGCCAGCAGCTCCCCACCGCCGGGACAGGGCGGCGTGAACGCTGAAGCTTTCTTT,CASSSPPPGQGGVNAEAFF
17,TRBJ2-1,TRBV7-9,TRBD2,-,TGTGCCAGCTCGGGACTAGCGTCGTGGAGCTCCTACAATGAGCAGTTCTTC,CASSGLASWSSYNEQFF
18,TRBJ2-7,TRBV28,TRBD1,-,TGTGCCAGCAGCCTACCCAACCGGATGACAGGGAATTTTGACGAGCAGTACTTC,CASSLPNRMTGNFDEQYF
16,TRBJ1-2,TRBV10-3,-,-,TGTGCCATCAGTGAGTTGACCAGTTTATTAACTAATGGCTACACCTTC,CAISELTSLLTNGYTF
16,TRBJ1-5,TRBV5-6,-,-,TGTGCCAGCAGCCCACCGGACCGACGGAGTAGTCAGCCCCAGCATTTT,CASSPPDRRSSQPQHF
14,TRBJ2-3,TRBV5-1,-,-,TGCGCCAGCAGCCCTGGGACCCTCACAGATACGCAGTATTTT,CASSPGTLTDTQYF
16,TRBJ2-7,TRBV5-5,-,-,TGTGCCAGCAGCTTAATTCTCCGGGCCAGGAGGAACGAGCAGTACTTC,CASSLILRARRNEQYF
14,TRBJ2-7,TRBV10-3,TRBD1,few,TGTGCCATCAGTGAACAGGGGATTGGGGACGAGCAGTACTTC,CAISEQGIGDEQYF
16,TRBJ2-1,TRBV5-1,TRBD2,-,TGCGCCAGCAGCGGAACTAGCGGACATATTTACAATGAGCAGTTCTTC,CASSGTSGHIYNEQFF
14,TRBJ1-2,TRBV5-4,-,few,TGTGCCAGCAGCAGCGGGACCTTGAGGCATGGCTACACCTTC,CASSSGTLRHGYTF
19,TRBJ2-2,TRBV15,TRBD2,-,TGTGCCACCTCCTACGCAGGGCCCCAACTAGCGGGACGCACCGGGGAGCTGTTTTTT,CATSYAGPQLAGRTGELFF
14,TRBJ2-5,TRBV5-1,TRBD2,-,TGCGCCAGCAGCGAACGGGAGGGCCAGAAGACCCAGTACTTC,CASSEREGQKTQYF
12,TRBJ1-5,TRBV27,-,-,TGTGCCAGCAGCCTCCGGGATCAGCCCCAGCATTTT,CASSLRDQPQHF
15,TRBJ2-7,TRBV27,-,many,TGTGCCAGCAAATCGGGTTCAGGGTCTGGCTACGAGCAGTACTTC,CASKSGSGSGYEQYF
12,TRBJ2-3,TRBV28,-,-,TGTGCCAGCAGAAGGTCGGCAGATACGCAGTATTTT,CASRRSADTQYF
14,TRBJ2-7,TRBV15,-,many,TGTGCCACCAGCATACCGGGACCAAGCTACGAGCAGTACTTC,CATSIPGPSYEQYF
12,TRBJ2-2,TRBV27,-,few,TGTGCCAGCAGCCCCTTTCCCGGGGAGCTGTTTTTT,CASSPFPGELFF
14,TRBJ2-7,TRBV6-5,-,-,TGTGCCAGCCGTTGGTCGGGACGGACCTACGAGCAGTACTTC,CASRWSGRTYEQYF
15,TRBJ2-3,TRBV7-2,-,-,TGTGCCAGCAGCTTGGACTACCTTAGCACAGATACGCAGTATTTT,CASSLDYLSTDTQYF
15,TRBJ1-4,TRBV10-1,-,-,TGCGCCAGCAGTGAGTCGGGCAGAATTAATGAAAAACTGTTTTTT,CASSESGRINEKLFF
14,TRBJ1-1,TRBV9,-,-,TGTGCCAGCAGCGTAGGAGTATTGGGAACTGAAGCTTTCTTT,CASSVGVLGTEAFF
14,TRBJ1-1,TRBV25-1,-,-,TGTGCCAGCAGTGAAGCAGAACGATTGGCTGAAGCTTTCTTT,CASSEAERLAEAFF
13,TRBJ2-3,TRBV10-2,-,-,TGCGCCAGCAGGGTCGCCAGCACAGATACGCAGTATTTT,CASRVASTDTQYF
14,TRBJ2-7,TRBV28,-,-,TGTGCCAGAGCATTACGCCCGGGGGTCTACGAGCAGTACTTC,CARALRPGVYEQYF
15,TRBJ2-1,TRBV28,TRBD2,-,TGTGCCAGCAGTTTATTCCCCAGGGAGGGAGACTACGGCTTCTTC,CASSLFPREGDYGFF
15,TRBJ2-3,TRBV15,-,-,TGTGCCACCAGCAGAGCAACAGGGAGCACAGATACGCAGTATTTT,CATSRATGSTDTQYF
15,TRBJ2-7,TRBV7-9,-,-,TGTGCCAGCAGCTTAGCGATTGGGAGCTCCTACGAGCAGTACTTC,CASSLAIGSSYEQYF
17,TRBJ1-1,TRBV15,-,few,TGTGCCACCAGCAGAGATCCCCCCCCGCGGGTGAACACTGAAGCTTTCTTT,CATSRDPPPRVNTEAFF
15,TRBJ1-5,TRBV6-4,-,-,TGTGCCAGCAGTGTTTCGGCAGGGGGCAATCAGCCCCAGCATTTT,CASSVSAGGNQPQHF